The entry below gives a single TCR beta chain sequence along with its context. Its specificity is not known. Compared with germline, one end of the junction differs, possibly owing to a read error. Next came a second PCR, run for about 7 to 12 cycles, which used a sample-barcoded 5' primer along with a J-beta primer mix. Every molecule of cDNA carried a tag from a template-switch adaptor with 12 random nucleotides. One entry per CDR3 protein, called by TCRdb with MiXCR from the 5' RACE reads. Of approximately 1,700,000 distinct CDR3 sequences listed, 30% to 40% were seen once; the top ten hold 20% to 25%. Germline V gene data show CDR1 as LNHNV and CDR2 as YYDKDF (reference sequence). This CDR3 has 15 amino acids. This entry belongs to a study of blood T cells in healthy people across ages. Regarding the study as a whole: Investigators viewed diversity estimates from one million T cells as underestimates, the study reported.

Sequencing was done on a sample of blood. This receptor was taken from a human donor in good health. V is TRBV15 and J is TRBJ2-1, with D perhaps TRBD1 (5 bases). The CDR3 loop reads CATSRDRVSYNVQFF. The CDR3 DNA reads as TGTGCCACCAGCAGAGACAGGGTTTCTTACAATGTGCAGTTCTTC.